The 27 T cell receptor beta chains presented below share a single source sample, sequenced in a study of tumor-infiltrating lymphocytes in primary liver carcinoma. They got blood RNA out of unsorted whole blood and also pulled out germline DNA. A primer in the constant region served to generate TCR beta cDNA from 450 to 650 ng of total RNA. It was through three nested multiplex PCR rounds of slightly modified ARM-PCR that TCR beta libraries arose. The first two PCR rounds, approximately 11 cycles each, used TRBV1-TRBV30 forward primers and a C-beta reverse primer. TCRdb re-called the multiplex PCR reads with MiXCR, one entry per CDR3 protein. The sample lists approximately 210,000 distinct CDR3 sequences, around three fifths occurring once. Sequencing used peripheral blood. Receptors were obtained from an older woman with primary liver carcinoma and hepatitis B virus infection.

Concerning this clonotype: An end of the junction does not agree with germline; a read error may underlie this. This CDR3 reads CANSYPRREAALYSNQPQHF. CDR3 bases: TGTGCCAACAGTTACCCCCGCAGGGAGGCGGCTCTTTATAGCAATCAGCCCCAGCATTTT. This rearrangement joins TRBV6-6 to TRBJ1-5; tentative D call: TRBD1 (5 bases). The CDR3 is 20 residues long. CDR1 is MNHNY and CDR2 is SVGAGI in the germline V gene (reference sequence).

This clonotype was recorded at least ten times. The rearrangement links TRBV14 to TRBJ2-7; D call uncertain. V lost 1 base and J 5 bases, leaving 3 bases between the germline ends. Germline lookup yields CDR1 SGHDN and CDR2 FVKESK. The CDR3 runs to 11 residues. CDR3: CASSQADEQYF. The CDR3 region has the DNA TGTGCCAGCAGCCAAGCAGACGAGCAGTACTTC. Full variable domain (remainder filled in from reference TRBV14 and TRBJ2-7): EAGVTQFPSHSVIEKGQTVTLRCDPISGHDNLYWYRRVMGKEIKFLLHFVKESKQDESGMPNNRFLAERTGGTYSTLKVQPAELEDSGVYFCASSQADEQYFGPGTRLTVT.

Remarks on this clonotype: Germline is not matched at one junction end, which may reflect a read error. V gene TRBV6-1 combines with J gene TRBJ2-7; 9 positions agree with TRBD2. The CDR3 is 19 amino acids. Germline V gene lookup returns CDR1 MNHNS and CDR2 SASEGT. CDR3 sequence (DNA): TGTGCCAGCAGCCTAGGCTCCCCAGGGACTAGCACGAACCTCTACGAGCAGCACTTC. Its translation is CASSLGSPGTSTNLYEQHF.

CDR3 DNA: TGTGCCAGCAGTTACTCGATCAACGGATACGAGTGGTACTTC. As protein: CASSYSINGYEWYF. The gene calls are TRBV6-5 and TRBJ2-7; D is unresolved. Trimming removed 0 bases from V and 12 bases from J, with 18 bases in between. The CDR3 spans 14 residues. From germline, CDR1 is MNHEY and CDR2 SVGAGI.

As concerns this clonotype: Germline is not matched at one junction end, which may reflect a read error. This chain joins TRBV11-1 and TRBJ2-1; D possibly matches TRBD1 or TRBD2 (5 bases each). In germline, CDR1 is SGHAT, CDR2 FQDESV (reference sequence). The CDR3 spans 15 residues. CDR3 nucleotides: TGTGGCAGAAGCTTAATGTCTAGCCGGGGCAATGAACAGTTCTTC. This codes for CGRSLMSSRGNEQFF.

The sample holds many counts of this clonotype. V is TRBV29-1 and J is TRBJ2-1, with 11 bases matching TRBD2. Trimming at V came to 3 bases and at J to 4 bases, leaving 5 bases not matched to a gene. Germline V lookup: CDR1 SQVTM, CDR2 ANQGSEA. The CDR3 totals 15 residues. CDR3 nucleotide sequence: TGCAGCGTTGACTCCGGGACTAGCGGTTACAATGAGCAGTTCTTC. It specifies CSVDSGTSGYNEQFF.

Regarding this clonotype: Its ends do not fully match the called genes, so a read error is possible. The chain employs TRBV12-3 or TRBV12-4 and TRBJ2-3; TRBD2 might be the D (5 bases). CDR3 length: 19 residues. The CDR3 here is CVSIRRELGKWVSTDTQYF. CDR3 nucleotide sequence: TGTGTCAGCATCCGACGGGAACTAGGCAAGTGGGTGAGCACAGATACGCAGTATTTT.

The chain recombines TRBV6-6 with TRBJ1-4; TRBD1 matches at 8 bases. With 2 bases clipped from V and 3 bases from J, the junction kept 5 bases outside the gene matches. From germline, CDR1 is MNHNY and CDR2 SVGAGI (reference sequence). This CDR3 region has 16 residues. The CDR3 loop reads CASSYPGQEPNEKLFF. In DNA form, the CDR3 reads TGTGCCAGCAGTTACCCGGGACAGGAGCCTAATGAAAAACTGTTTTTT.

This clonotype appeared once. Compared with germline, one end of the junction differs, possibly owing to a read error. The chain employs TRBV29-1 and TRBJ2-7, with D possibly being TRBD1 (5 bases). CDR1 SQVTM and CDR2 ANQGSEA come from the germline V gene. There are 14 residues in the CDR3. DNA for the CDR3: TGCAGCGTTTCAACATGGGGCCCCTCCTACGAGCAGCACTTC. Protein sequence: CSVSTWGPSYEQHF.

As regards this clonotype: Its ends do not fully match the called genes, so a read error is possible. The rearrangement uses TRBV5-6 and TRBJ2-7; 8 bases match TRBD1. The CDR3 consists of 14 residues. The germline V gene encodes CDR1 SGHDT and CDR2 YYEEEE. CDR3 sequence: CACSFDRGNYEQYF. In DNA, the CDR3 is TGTGCCTGCAGCTTCGACAGGGGAAATTACGAACAGTACTTC.

CDR3 in amino acids: CSVAGGSWGTDEQYF. DNA of the CDR3: TGCAGCGTTGCGGGGGGATCGTGGGGGACGGACGAGCAGTACTTC. The rearrangement joins TRBV29-1 to TRBJ2-7, with 7 bases identical to TRBD2. Germline loops: CDR1 SQVTM, CDR2 ANQGSEA. The J segment lost 5 bases and the V segment lost 4 bases, leaving 14 bases of the junction unmatched. This CDR3 has 15 amino acids.

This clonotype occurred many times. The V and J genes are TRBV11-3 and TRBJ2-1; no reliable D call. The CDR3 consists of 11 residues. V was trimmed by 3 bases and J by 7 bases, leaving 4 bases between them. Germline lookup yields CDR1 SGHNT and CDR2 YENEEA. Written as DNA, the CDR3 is TGTGCCAGCAGCTTGAGGAATGAGCAGTTCTTC. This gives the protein CASSLRNEQFF. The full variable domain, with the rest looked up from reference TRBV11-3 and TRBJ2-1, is EAGVVQSPRYKIIEKKQPVAFWCNPISGHNTLYWYLQNLGQGPELLIRYENEEAVDDSQLPKDRFSAERLKGVDSTLKIQPAELGDSAVYLCASSLRNEQFFGPGTRLTVL.

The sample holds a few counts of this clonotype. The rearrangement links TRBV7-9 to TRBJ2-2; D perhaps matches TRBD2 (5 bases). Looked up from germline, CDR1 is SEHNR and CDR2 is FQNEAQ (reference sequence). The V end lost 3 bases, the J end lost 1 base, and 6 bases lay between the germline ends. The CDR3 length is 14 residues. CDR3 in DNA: TGTGCCAGCAGCTTCGGAGGGAACACCGGGGAGCTGTTTTTT. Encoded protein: CASSFGGNTGELFF.

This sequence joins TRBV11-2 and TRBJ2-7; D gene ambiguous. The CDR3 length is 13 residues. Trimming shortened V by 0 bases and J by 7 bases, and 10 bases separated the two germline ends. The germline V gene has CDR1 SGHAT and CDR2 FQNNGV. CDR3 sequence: CASSLDPLSEQYF. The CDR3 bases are TGTGCCAGCAGCTTAGATCCCCTAAGTGAGCAGTACTTC.

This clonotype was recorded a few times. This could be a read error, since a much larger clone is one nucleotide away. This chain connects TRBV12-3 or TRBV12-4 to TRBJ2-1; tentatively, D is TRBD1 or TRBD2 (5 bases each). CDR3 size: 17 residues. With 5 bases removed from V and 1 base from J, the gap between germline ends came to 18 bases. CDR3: CASSLHWDPSSYNEQFF. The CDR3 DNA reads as TGTGCCAGCAGTCTACACTGGGACCCATCGTCCTACAATGAGCAGTTCTTC.

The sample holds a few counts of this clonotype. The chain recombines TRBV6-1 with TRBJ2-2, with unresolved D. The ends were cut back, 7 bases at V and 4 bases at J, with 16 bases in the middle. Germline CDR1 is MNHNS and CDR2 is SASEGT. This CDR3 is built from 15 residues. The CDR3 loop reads CASTGAGLFTGELFF. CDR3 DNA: TGTGCCAGCACAGGAGCAGGTCTGTTCACCGGGGAGCTGTTTTTT.

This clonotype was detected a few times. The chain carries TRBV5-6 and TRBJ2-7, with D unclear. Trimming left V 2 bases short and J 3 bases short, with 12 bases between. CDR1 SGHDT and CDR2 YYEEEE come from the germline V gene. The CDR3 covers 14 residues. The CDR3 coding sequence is TGTGCCAGCAGCTTTAAAGAGCCTCGCTACGAGCAGTACTTC. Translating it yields CASSFKEPRYEQYF.

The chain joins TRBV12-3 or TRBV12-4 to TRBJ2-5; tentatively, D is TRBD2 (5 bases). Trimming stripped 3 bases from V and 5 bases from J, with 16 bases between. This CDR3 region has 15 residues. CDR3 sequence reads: CASSFGQRATETQYF. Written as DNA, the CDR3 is TGTGCCAGCAGTTTCGGCCAGAGGGCAACCGAGACCCAGTACTTC.

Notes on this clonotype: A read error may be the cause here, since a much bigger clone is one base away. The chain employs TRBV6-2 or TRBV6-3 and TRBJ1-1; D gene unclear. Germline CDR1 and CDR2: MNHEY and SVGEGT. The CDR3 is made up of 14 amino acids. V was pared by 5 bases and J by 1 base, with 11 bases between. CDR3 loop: CASSLRTGNTEAFF. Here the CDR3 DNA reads TGTGCCAGCAGTCTCCGTACGGGGAACACTGAAGCTTTCTTT.

The CDR3 is CASSQGNDGAEQYF. The CDR3 bases are TGTGCCAGCAGCCAAGGCAACGATGGGGCCGAACAGTACTTC. This chain links TRBV12-3 or TRBV12-4 with TRBJ2-7, with a tentative D call TRBD1 (5 bases). With 6 bases removed from V and 10 bases from J, the gap between germline ends came to 22 bases. CDR3 length equals 14 residues.

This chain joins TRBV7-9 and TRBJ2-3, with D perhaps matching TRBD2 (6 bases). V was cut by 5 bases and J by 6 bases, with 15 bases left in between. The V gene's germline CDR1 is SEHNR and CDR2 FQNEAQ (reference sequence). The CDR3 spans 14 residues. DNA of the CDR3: TGTGCCAGCAGCATTAGCAGGGAGGAGGATACGCAGTATTTT. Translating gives CASSISREEDTQYF.

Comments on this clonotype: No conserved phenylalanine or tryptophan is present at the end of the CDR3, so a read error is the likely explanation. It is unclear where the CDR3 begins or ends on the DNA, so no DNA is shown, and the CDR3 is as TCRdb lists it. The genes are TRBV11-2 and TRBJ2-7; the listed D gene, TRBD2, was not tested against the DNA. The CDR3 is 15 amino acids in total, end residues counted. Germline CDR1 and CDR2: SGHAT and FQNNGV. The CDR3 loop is CASSSGLAGNYELYL.

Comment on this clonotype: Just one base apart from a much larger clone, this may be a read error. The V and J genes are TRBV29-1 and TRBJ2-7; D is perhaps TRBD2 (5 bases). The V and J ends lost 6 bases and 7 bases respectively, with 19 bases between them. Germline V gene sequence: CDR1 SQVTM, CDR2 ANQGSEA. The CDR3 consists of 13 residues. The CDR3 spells CSVRQEAAGEQYF. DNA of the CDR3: TGCAGCGTACGCCAGGAGGCGGCAGGAGAGCAGTACTTC.

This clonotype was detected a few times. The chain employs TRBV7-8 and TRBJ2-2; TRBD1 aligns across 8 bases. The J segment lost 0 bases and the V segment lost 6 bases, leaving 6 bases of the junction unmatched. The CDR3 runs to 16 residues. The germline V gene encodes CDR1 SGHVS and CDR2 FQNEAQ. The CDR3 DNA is TGTGCCAGCAGGACGACAGGGGTGACGAACACCGGGGAGCTGTTTTTT. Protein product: CASRTTGVTNTGELFF.

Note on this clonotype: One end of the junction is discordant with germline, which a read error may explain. The CDR3: CASSTLRDRGQETQYF. CDR3 DNA: TGTGCCAGCAGCACCCTACGGGACAGGGGGCAAGAGACCCAATACTTC. This chain connects TRBV11-2 to TRBJ2-5; 12 bases are shared with TRBD1. Germline CDR1 reads SGHAT; CDR2 reads FQNNGV. This CDR3 contains 16 residues.

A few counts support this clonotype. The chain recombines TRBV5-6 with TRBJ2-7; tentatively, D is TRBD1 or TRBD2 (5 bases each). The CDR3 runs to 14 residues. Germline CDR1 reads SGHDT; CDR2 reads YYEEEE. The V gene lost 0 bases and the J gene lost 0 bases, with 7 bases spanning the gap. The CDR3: CASSLGGDSYEQYF. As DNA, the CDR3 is TGTGCCAGCAGCTTGGGAGGGGACTCCTACGAGCAGTACTTC. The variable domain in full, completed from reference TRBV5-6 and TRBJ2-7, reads DAGVTQSPTHLIKTRGQQVTLRCSPKSGHDTVSWYQQALGQGPQFIFQYYEEEERQRGNFPDRFSGHQFPNYSSELNVNALLLGDSALYLCASSLGGDSYEQYFGPGTRLTVT.

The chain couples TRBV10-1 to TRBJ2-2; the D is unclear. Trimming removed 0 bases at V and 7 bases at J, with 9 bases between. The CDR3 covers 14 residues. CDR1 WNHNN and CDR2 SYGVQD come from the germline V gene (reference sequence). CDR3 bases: TGCGCCAGCAGTGAGTCGCTAGTATTCGGGGAGCTGTTTTTT. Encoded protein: CASSESLVFGELFF.